Presented here are 10 T cell receptor beta chains from one specimen sequenced in a study of cytomegalovirus exposure and HLA in healthy donors. A multiplex PCR was run with 60 Vbeta primers and 13 Jbeta primers. Method: immunoSEQ multiplex PCR; TCRdb's copy keeps in-frame clones and lacks some. The sample yields some 190,000 clones, around 80% seen once. Input material: PBMCs. The receptors here all came from a male donor in good health and CMV-seronegative.

This clone has more than one count but fewer than ten. The chain has TRBV14 and TRBJ1-2; D possibly corresponds to TRBD1 (5 bases). The V gene lost 4 bases and the J gene lost 3 bases, with 15 bases spanning the gap. Germline CDR1 SGHDN, CDR2 FVKESK. There are 15 residues in the CDR3. This chain's CDR3 is CASSRLLGEDYGYTF. CDR3 sequence (DNA): TGTGCCAGCAGCCGACTTTTGGGGGAGGACTATGGCTACACCTTC.

The J gene is TRBJ2-5, the V gene TRBV12-5; D possibly corresponds to TRBD2 (5 bases). Germline V gives CDR1 LGHNT, CDR2 FRNRAP. V lost 1 base and J 6 bases, leaving 9 bases between the germline ends. The CDR3 runs 13 residues. The CDR3 coding sequence is TGTGCTAGTGGTTTGGCGGGGATGAAGACCCAGTACTTC. Translating it yields CASGLAGMKTQYF.

V usage is TRBV7-9 and J usage is TRBJ2-7; D might be TRBD1 (6 bases). Trimming cost V 5 bases and J 4 bases, with 15 bases left between them. Germline loops: CDR1 SEHNR, CDR2 FQNEAQ (reference sequence). CDR3 length: 14 residues. The CDR3 DNA sequence: TGTGCCAGCAGCCCTACAGGGTACCCTTACGAGCAGTACTTC. This translates into CASSPTGYPYEQYF.

V usage is TRBV19 and J usage is TRBJ2-7, with 11 bases lining up with TRBD2. Germline V gene sequence: CDR1 LNHDA, CDR2 SQIVND (reference sequence). CDR3 length: 14 amino acids. V lost 5 bases, J lost 4 bases, and 4 bases stayed unmatched. The DNA for the CDR3 is TGTGCCAGTAGTCCACTAGCGGGGGAGTACGAGCAGTACTTC. Amino acids: CASSPLAGEYEQYF.

J is TRBJ2-1 and V is TRBV30; TRBD1 matches 11 bases. There are 16 residues in the CDR3. The V segment lost 0 bases and the J segment 6 bases; nucleotides outside the gene matches: 7. Looked up from germline, CDR1 is GTSNPN and CDR2 is SVGIG (reference sequence). CDR3 sequence (DNA): TGTGCCTGGAGTGTACACATGGGGACAGGGGGCAATGAGCAGTTCTTC. This codes for CAWSVHMGTGGNEQFF.

In its sample, this clone was seen once. The rearrangement joins TRBV28 to TRBJ1-2, with D uncertain. Germline V lookup: CDR1 MDHEN, CDR2 SYDVKM. With 5 bases removed from V and 8 bases from J, the gap between germline ends came to 12 bases. This CDR3 region has 12 residues. CDR3 residues: CASSQLAEGYTF. The CDR3 DNA sequence: TGTGCCAGCAGTCAGCTAGCGGAAGGCTACACCTTC.

The gene calls are TRBV28 and TRBJ1-5; 7 positions match TRBD1. Trimming at V came to 6 bases and at J to 7 bases, leaving 6 bases not matched to a gene. The V gene's germline CDR1 is MDHEN and CDR2 SYDVKM. This CDR3 contains 13 residues. The CDR3 nucleotides read TGTGCCAGCAGATCCCCAGGGGGACAGCCCCAGCATTTT. Its protein is CASRSPGGQPQHF. The whole variable domain, remainder taken from reference TRBV28 and TRBJ1-5, is DVKVTQSSRYLVKRTGEKVFLECVQDMDHENMFWYRQDPGLGLRLIYFSYDVKMKEKGDIPEGYSVSREKKERFSLILESASTNQTSMYLCASRSPGGQPQHFGDGTRLSIL.

V usage is TRBV7-9 and J usage is TRBJ2-2; 8 positions match TRBD1. Germline trimming cut 1 base from V and 5 bases from J; bases unmatched to any gene: 0. The CDR3 runs 14 residues. CDR1 is SEHNR and CDR2 is FQNEAQ in the germline V gene (reference sequence). CDR3 region: CASSLDRGTGELFF. The CDR3 DNA is TGTGCCAGCAGCTTAGACAGGGGGACCGGGGAGCTGTTTTTT.

The chain employs TRBV6-1 and TRBJ2-7; D unresolved. Germline-derived CDR1 and CDR2 are MNHNS and SASEGT. This CDR3 is built from 14 residues. Trimming took off 7 bases at V and 7 bases at J, with 20 bases between the two ends. The CDR3 DNA is TGTGCCAGCACCCCGGCCCTCTTGACACCGGAGCAGTACTTC. Its translation: CASTPALLTPEQYF.

The chain has TRBV19 and TRBJ1-5; the match to TRBD1 covers 10 bases. The CDR3 loop spans 14 amino acids. In germline, CDR1 is LNHDA, CDR2 SQIVND (reference sequence). V shed 6 bases, J shed 6 bases, and the junction held 5 bases outside the gene matches. CDR3 DNA: TGTGCCAGTAGGTCGGGACAGGGGAGTCAGCCCCAGCATTTT. Protein sequence: CASRSGQGSQPQHF.